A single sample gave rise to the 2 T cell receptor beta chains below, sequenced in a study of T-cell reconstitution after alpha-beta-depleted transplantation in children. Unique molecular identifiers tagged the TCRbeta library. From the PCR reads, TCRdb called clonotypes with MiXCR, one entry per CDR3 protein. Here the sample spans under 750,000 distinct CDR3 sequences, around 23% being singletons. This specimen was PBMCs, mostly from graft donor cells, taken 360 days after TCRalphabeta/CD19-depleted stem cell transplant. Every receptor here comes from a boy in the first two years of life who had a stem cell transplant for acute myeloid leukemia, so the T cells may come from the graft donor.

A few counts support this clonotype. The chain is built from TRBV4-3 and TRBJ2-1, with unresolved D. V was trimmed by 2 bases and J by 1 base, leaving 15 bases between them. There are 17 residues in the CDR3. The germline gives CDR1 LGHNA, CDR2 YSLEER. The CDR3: CASSQSGPRISYNEQFF. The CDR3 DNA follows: TGCGCCAGCAGCCAATCGGGTCCTCGAATATCCTACAATGAGCAGTTCTTC.

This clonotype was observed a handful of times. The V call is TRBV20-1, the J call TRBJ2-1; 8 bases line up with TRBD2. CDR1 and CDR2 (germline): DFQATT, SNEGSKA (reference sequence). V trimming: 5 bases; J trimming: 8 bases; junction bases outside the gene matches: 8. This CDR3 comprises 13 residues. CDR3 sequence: CSAPGLVGHEQFF. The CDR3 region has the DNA TGCAGTGCTCCGGGACTAGTTGGCCATGAGCAGTTCTTC.